Following are 20 T cell receptor beta chains from one sample sequenced in a study of T cell responses to AZD1222 COVID-19 vaccine. Profiled with immunoSEQ multiplex PCR; TCRdb holds only in-frame clones, not every one. The sample records about 130,000 clones, about 90% being singletons. Source: peripheral blood, taken on day 0 of AZD1222 vaccination. These receptors were taken from an adult in good health.

This clone was counted between two and nine times. This chain joins TRBV5-6 and TRBJ2-2; possibly TRBD2 for D (5 bases). The CDR3 sequence is 13 residues long. Trimming left V 0 bases short and J 6 bases short, with 6 bases between. Germline assignment: CDR1 SGHDT and CDR2 YYEEEE. The CDR3 DNA follows: TGTGCCAGCAGCTTGGTGAGGGCCGGGGAGCTGTTTTTT. It encodes CASSLVRAGELFF.

J is TRBJ1-2 and V is TRBV7-9; TRBD1 matches 8 bases. J gave up 2 bases and V 4 bases, and 3 bases lay outside the gene matches. The CDR3 totals 14 residues. The V gene's germline CDR1 is SEHNR and CDR2 FQNEAQ (reference sequence). The CDR3 bases are TGTGCCAGCAGCTCCCAGGGGGCAAACTATGGCTACACCTTC. Translating it yields CASSSQGANYGYTF.

The chain has TRBV19 and TRBJ1-3; D is possibly TRBD1 (6 bases). V was clipped by 10 bases and J by 4 bases, with 11 bases between them. Per the germline V gene, CDR1 is LNHDA and CDR2 is SQIVND (reference sequence). The CDR3 consists of 12 residues. The CDR3 DNA follows: TGTGCCACGAGGGGGACGGGAAACACCATATATTTT. Translated: CATRGTGNTIYF.

The chain joins TRBV29-1 to TRBJ2-6; TRBD1 agrees at 9 bases. Unmatched junction bases numbered 6, after V lost 7 bases and J lost 2 bases. CDR1 and CDR2 from the germline V gene are SQVTM and ANQGSEA. The CDR3 consists of 15 residues. Here the CDR3 DNA reads TGCAGCGCTCCGGGACAGGGAGCTGGGGCCAACGTCCTGACTTTC. Its translation is CSAPGQGAGANVLTF. Complete variable domain (other parts from reference TRBV29-1 and TRBJ2-6): SAVISQKPSRDICQRGTSLTIQCQVDSQVTMMFWYRQQPGQSLTLIATANQGSEATYESGFVIDKFPISRPNLTFSTLTVSNMSPEDSSIYLCSAPGQGAGANVLTFGAGSRLTVL.

The J gene is TRBJ1-5, the V gene TRBV5-1, with D possibly being TRBD1 (6 bases). Deletions cut 1 base from V and 3 bases from J, with 11 bases between. The CDR3 is made up of 15 amino acids. Germline CDR1 and CDR2: SGHRS and YFSETQ. CDR3 nucleotide sequence: TGCGCCAGCAGCTTGATGGGGGCAATCAATCAGCCCCAGCATTTT. Translating gives CASSLMGAINQPQHF.

This chain joins TRBV10-3 and TRBJ1-6, with 7 bases lining up with TRBD1. The CDR3 sequence is 14 residues long. J was trimmed by 13 bases and V by 6 bases; bases with no gene match: 12. The V gene's germline CDR1 is ENHRY and CDR2 SYGVKD. CDR3 DNA: TGTGCCATCAGACCCGAGGGGGCGGCTTACCCCCTCCACTTT. Translated, it gives CAIRPEGAAYPLHF.

The chain's CDR3 is CASSHDGAVYGYTF. CDR3 sequence (DNA): TGTGCCAGCAGCCATGACGGGGCCGTCTATGGCTACACCTTC. The chain has TRBV4-2 and TRBJ1-2; D might be TRBD1 (5 bases). CDR1 is LGHNA, CDR2 YNFKEQ, per germline. V was trimmed by 3 bases and J by 4 bases, leaving 12 bases between them. This CDR3 spans 14 amino acids.

The V and J genes are TRBV4-3 and TRBJ1-2; D call uncertain. Trimming shortened V by 0 bases and J by 6 bases, and 14 bases separated the two germline ends. The CDR3 length is 15 residues. The V gene's germline CDR1 is LGHNA and CDR2 YSLEER. The DNA for the CDR3 is TGCGCCAGCAGCCAAGACCCTCGCATGAGAGATGGCTACACCTTC. This encodes CASSQDPRMRDGYTF.

The chain recombines TRBV7-9 with TRBJ1-4; no definite D call. V was trimmed by 5 bases and J by 4 bases, leaving 11 bases between them. CDR1 and CDR2 (germline): SEHNR, FQNEAQ (reference sequence). The CDR3 has 14 residues. Written as DNA, the CDR3 is TGTGCCAGCAGCCCCAGGCAGAGTAATGAAAAACTGTTTTTT. Protein sequence: CASSPRQSNEKLFF.

The chain recombines TRBV5-6 with TRBJ2-2; weak D call: TRBD1 (6 bases). CDR1 SGHDT and CDR2 YYEEEE come from the germline V gene. Between the trimmed V and J ends, which lost 0 bases and 5 bases, there was a span of 8 bases. This CDR3 is 14 amino acids long. The CDR3 DNA reads as TGTGCCAGCAGCTTGGCCACAGGGACCGGGGAGCTGTTTTTT. This sequence encodes CASSLATGTGELFF.

Here the CDR3 reads CASHPRTSGNEQFF. In DNA, the CDR3 is TGTGCCAGCCACCCGAGGACATCAGGGAATGAGCAGTTCTTC. The chain is built from TRBV19 and TRBJ2-1, with D perhaps matching TRBD1 (5 bases). V lost 9 bases and J 7 bases, leaving 19 bases between the germline ends. Germline lookup yields CDR1 LNHDA and CDR2 SQIVND (reference sequence). The CDR3 loop spans 14 amino acids.

The J gene is TRBJ1-5, the V gene TRBV11-2, with D possibly matching TRBD1 (6 bases). This CDR3 contains 15 residues. The V gene's germline CDR1 is SGHAT and CDR2 FQNNGV. The ends were cut back, 0 bases at V and 5 bases at J, with 11 bases in the middle. The CDR3 reads CASSLEIGGDQPQHF. CDR3 sequence (DNA): TGTGCCAGCAGCTTAGAGATAGGGGGGGATCAGCCCCAGCATTTT.

This chain links TRBV30 with TRBJ1-2; no clear D. V was cut by 5 bases and J by 0 bases, with 7 bases left in between. CDR3 length: 12 residues. Germline-derived CDR1 and CDR2 are GTSNPN and SVGIG (reference sequence). CDR3 residues: CAWDISNYGYTF. The DNA of the CDR3 is TGTGCCTGGGACATTTCTAACTATGGCTACACCTTC. The entire variable domain, with the rest obtained from reference TRBV30 and TRBJ1-2, is as follows: SQTIHQWPATLVQPVGSPLSLECTVEGTSNPNLYWYRQAAGRGLQLLFYSVGIGQISSEVPQNLSASRPQDRQFILSSKKLLLSDSGFYLCAWDISNYGYTFGSGTRLTVV.

This CDR3 reads CASTSGEGYEQYF. The CDR3 DNA sequence: TGTGCCAGCACGTCGGGGGAAGGATACGAGCAGTACTTC. The chain carries TRBV21-1 and TRBJ2-7; the D call of TRBD2 is as the table states it, not checked on the DNA. TRBV21-1 is a pseudogene. The CDR3 contains 13 residues.

This clone turned up a few times. CDR3 region: CASSPQGGNTEAFF. The CDR3 region has the DNA TGTGCCAGCAGCCCCCAGGGTGGGAACACTGAAGCTTTCTTT. The chain has TRBV9 and TRBJ1-1; possibly TRBD1 for D (5 bases). Trimming removed 4 bases at V and 1 base at J, with 11 bases between. Germline CDR1 and CDR2: SGDLS and YYNGEE. The CDR3 is 14 residues long.

The chain is built from TRBV11-3 and TRBJ2-7; 7 positions match TRBD1. The CDR3 loop spans 15 amino acids. V trimming: 5 bases; J trimming: 0 bases; junction bases outside the gene matches: 7. The V gene's germline CDR1 is SGHNT and CDR2 YENEEA. The CDR3 loop reads CASSRGDSPSYEQYF. CDR3 DNA: TGTGCCAGCAGCCGAGGGGACAGTCCCTCCTACGAGCAGTACTTC.

The rearrangement links TRBV5-4 to TRBJ2-2; D is possibly TRBD2 (7 bases). V gave up 6 bases and J gave up 4 bases, with 13 bases separating them. The CDR3 runs 14 residues. Per the germline V gene, CDR1 is SGHNT and CDR2 is YYREEE (reference sequence). The CDR3 is CASNRGGSTGELFF. Here the CDR3 DNA reads TGTGCCAGCAATAGGGGGGGAAGCACCGGGGAGCTGTTTTTT.

The rearrangement links TRBV6-9 to TRBJ1-1; D uncertain. The CDR3 contains 15 residues. The germline CDR1 and CDR2 sequences are MNHGY and SVAAGI. Trimming removed 5 bases from V and 1 base from J, with 14 bases in between. The CDR3, as DNA: TGTGCCAGCAGTCTTCGGGCAGTTCAGAACACTGAAGCTTTCTTT. This sequence encodes CASSLRAVQNTEAFF.

The V call is TRBV3-1 (or the pseudogene TRBV3-2), the J call TRBJ2-4; 10 bases match TRBD2. The length of the CDR3 is 13 residues. The germline CDR1 and CDR2 sequences are LGHDT and YNNKEL (reference sequence). V lost 4 bases to trimming and J lost 15 bases; unmatched junction nucleotides: 9. The CDR3 nucleotides read TGTGCCAGCAGCCGGCCAACTAGCGGGATTACGTACTTC. It codes for CASSRPTSGITYF.

This clone was seen once. V usage is TRBV5-1 and J usage is TRBJ1-4; D is unclear. This CDR3 has 16 residues. Trimming took off 0 bases at V and 2 bases at J, with 11 bases between the two ends. CDR1 is SGHRS and CDR2 is YFSETQ in the germline V gene. The CDR3 nucleotides are TGCGCCAGCAGCTTGGCAGGACGGCCGACTAATGAAAAACTGTTTTTT. It encodes CASSLAGRPTNEKLFF.